These 4 T cell receptor beta chains were sequenced from one sample in a study of blood T cell repertoires in COVID-19. The table came from immunoSEQ multiplex PCR; TCRdb's copy has only in-frame clones and leaves some out. The table has some 170,000 clones, roughly 80% seen once. Sequences were obtained from peripheral blood. These receptors were collected from a woman in her 70s with acute or convalescent COVID-19.

The chain employs TRBV7-8 and TRBJ2-7, with D maybe TRBD1 (6 bases). CDR3 length: 16 amino acids. The germline V gene has CDR1 SGHVS and CDR2 FQNEAQ. Trimming left V 2 bases short and J 6 bases short, with 20 bases between. CDR3 residues: CASSLRPAAQGREQYF. CDR3 sequence (DNA): TGTGCCAGCAGCTTAAGGCCGGCGGCACAGGGTCGCGAGCAGTACTTC.

The chain couples TRBV5-4 to TRBJ2-7, with 11 bases aligning to TRBD2. CDR3 size: 16 residues. Germline-derived CDR1 and CDR2 are SGHNT and YYREEE (reference sequence). The V segment lost 3 bases and the J segment 2 bases; nucleotides outside the gene matches: 7. The CDR3 DNA sequence: TGTGCCAGCAGCTGGGGGGGGACTAGCGGAGCCTACGAGCAGTACTTC. Translated: CASSWGGTSGAYEQYF. Complete variable domain (other parts from reference TRBV5-4 and TRBJ2-7): ETGVTQSPTHLIKTRGQQVTLRCSSQSGHNTVSWYQQALGQGPQFIFQYYREEENGRGNFPPRFSGLQFPNYSSELNVNALELDDSALYLCASSWGGTSGAYEQYFGPGTRLTVT.

V gene TRBV7-2 combines with J gene TRBJ2-3, with D maybe TRBD2 (6 bases). CDR3 size: 13 residues. The V and J ends lost 4 bases and 9 bases respectively, with 14 bases between them. Per germline, CDR1 SGHTA and CDR2 FQGNSA. The CDR3 DNA is TGTGCCAGCAGCTCTAGTCCGGGGGTAACGCAGTATTTT. Amino acid sequence: CASSSSPGVTQYF.

The table lists this clone with a count of one. This chain joins TRBV18 and TRBJ2-7; D perhaps matches TRBD1 (5 bases). The V end lost 2 bases, the J end lost 0 bases, and 14 bases lay between the germline ends. Germline CDR1 and CDR2: KGHSH and LQKENI. There are 16 residues in the CDR3. CDR3 in DNA: TGTGCCAGCTCACCATCAGGGTCCGGACGCTCCTACGAGCAGTACTTC. It translates to CASSPSGSGRSYEQYF.